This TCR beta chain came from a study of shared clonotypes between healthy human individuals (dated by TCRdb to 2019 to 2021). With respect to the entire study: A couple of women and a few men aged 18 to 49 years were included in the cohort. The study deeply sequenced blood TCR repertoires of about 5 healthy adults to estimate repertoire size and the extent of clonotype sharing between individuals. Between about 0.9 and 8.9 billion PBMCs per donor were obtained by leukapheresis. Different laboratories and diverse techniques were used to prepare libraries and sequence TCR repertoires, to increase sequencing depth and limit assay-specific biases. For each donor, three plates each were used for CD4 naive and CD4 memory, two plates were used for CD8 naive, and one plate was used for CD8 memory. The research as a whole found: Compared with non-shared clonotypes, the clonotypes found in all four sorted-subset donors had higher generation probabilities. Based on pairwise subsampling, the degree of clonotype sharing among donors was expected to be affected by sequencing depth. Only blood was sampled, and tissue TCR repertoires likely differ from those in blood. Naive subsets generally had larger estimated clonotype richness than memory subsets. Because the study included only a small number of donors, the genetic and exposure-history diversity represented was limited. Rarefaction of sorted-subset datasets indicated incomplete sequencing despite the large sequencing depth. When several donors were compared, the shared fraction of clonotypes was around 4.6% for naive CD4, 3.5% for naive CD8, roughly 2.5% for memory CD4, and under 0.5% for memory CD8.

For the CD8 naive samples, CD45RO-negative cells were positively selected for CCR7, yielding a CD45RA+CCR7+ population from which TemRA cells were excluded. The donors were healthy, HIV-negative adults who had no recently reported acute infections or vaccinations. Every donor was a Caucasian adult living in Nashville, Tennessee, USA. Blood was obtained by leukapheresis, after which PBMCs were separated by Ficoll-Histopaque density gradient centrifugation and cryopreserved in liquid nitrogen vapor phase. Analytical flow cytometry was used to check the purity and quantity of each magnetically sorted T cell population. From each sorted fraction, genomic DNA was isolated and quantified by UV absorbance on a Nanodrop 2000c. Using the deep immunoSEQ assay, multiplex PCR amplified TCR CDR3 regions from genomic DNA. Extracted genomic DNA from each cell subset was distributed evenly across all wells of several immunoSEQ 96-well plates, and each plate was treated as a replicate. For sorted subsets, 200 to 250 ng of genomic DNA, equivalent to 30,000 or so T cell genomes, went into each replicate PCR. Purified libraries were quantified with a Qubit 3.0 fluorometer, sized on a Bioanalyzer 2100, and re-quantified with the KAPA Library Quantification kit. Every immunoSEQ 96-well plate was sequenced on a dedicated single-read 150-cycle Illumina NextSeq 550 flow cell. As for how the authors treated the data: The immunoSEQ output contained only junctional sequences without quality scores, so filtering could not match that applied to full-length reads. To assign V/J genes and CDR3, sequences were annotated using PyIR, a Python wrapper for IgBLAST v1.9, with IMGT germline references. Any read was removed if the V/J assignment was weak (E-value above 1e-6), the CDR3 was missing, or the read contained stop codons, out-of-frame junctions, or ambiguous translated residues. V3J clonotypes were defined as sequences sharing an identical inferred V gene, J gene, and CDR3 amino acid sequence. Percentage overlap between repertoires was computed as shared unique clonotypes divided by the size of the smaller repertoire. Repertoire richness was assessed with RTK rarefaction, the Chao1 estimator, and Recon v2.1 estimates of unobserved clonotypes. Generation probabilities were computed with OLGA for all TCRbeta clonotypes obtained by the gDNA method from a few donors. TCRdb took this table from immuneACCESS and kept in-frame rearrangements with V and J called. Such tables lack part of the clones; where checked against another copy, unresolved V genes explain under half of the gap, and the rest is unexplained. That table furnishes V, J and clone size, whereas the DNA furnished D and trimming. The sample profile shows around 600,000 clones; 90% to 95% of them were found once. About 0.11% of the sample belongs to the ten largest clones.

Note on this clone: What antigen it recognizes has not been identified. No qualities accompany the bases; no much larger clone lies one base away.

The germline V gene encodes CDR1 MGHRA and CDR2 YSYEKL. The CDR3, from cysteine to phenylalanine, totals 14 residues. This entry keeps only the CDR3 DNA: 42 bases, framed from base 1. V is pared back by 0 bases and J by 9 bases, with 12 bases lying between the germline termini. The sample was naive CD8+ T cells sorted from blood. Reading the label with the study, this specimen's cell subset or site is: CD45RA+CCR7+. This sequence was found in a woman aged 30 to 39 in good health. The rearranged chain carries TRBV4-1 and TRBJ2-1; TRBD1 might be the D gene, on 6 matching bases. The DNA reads TGCGCCAGCAGCCAAGATCCCTTAGGGGGTGAGCAGTTCTTC. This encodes CASSQDPLGGEQFF.